Listed here are 32 T cell receptor beta chains from one sample, sequenced in a study of breast tumors, draining lymph nodes, adjacent tissues (dated by TCRdb to the mid-2010s). Library prep was done by multiplex PCR. These reads were obtained on an Illumina HiSeq 2000. In-frame beta chains were kept once TCRdb had trimmed the public reads at Q25 with fastp and called clones with MiXCR. For every CDR3 protein sequence, its rows merge into one entry that carries the most common genes and DNA. In all, the sample holds around 130,000 distinct CDR3 sequences, and 21% of those were seen once. The leading ten clones occupy about 2.2% of the sample. Lymph node samples were obtained from the axillary draining lymph nodes of breast cancer patients. Sequenced input: axillary lymph node tissue. All receptors derive from a female donor with breast cancer. Some clones in this sample may be carry-over from other donors' samples.

Concerning this clonotype itself: A read error may be the cause here, since a much bigger clone is one base away. The chain uses TRBV5-1 and TRBJ1-3, with no clear D. Trimming stripped 4 bases from V and 0 bases from J, with 11 bases between. The CDR3 spans 15 residues. Germline V gives CDR1 SGHRS, CDR2 YFSETQ. DNA for the CDR3: TGCGCCAGCAGCCTCACGGCCGGCTCTGGAAACACCATATATTTT. Protein sequence: CASSLTAGSGNTIYF.

The sample holds many counts of this clonotype. The chain couples TRBV14 to TRBJ2-7; D gene ambiguous. Trimming shortened V by 1 base and J by 2 bases, and 6 bases separated the two germline ends. Germline V gene sequence: CDR1 SGHDN, CDR2 FVKESK. There are 13 residues in the CDR3. The CDR3 DNA follows: TGTGCCAGCAGCCAAGTGACGGCCTACGAGCAGTACTTC. This encodes CASSQVTAYEQYF.

In its sample, this clonotype was seen many times. The V gene is TRBV7-9, the J gene TRBJ2-1, with D perhaps matching TRBD1 (5 bases). This CDR3 has 14 residues. Germline-derived CDR1 and CDR2 are SEHNR and FQNEAQ (reference sequence). Deletions cut 11 bases from V and 4 bases from J, with 18 bases between. The CDR3 DNA sequence: TGTGCCCTCCTCTCGAAGGGGAAGTACAATGAGCAGTTCTTC. Translated: CALLSKGKYNEQFF.

In this sample, this clonotype turned up many times. The chain links TRBV11-2 to TRBJ2-3; D is perhaps TRBD1 (5 bases). V lost 5 bases to trimming and J lost 13 bases, with 19 bases between them. The germline gives CDR1 SGHAT, CDR2 FQNNGV. The CDR3 contains 13 residues. CDR3 sequence: CASSSSNHGREYF. The CDR3 DNA sequence: TGTGCCAGCAGCAGTTCGAACCACGGCAGGGAGTATTTT. Using reference TRBV11-2 and TRBJ2-3 for the parts outside the CDR3, the full variable domain is EAGVAQSPRYKIIEKRQSVAFWCNPISGHATLYWYQQILGQGPKLLIQFQNNGVVDDSQLPKDRFSAERLKGVDSTLKIQPAKLEDSAVYLCASSSSNHGREYFGPGTRLTVL.

This clonotype was detected ten times or more. This chain joins TRBV5-1 and TRBJ2-7; D uncertain. Germline CDR1 SGHRS, CDR2 YFSETQ. CDR3 length equals 15 residues. The ends were cut back, 0 bases at V and 2 bases at J, with 12 bases in the middle. CDR3 sequence: CASSLGPPPAYEQYF. CDR3 nucleotide sequence: TGCGCCAGCAGCTTGGGACCCCCTCCGGCCTACGAGCAGTACTTC.

Regarding this clonotype: A much larger clone lies a single base off, so this may be a read error. The conserved final phenylalanine or tryptophan is absent from the CDR3, which likely points to a read error. The chain is built from TRBV6-1 and TRBJ2-2; D possibly corresponds to TRBD2 (6 bases). Germline V gives CDR1 MNHNS, CDR2 SASEGT. The CDR3 contains 13 residues. The ends were cut back, 10 bases at V and 6 bases at J, with 15 bases in the middle. This CDR3 is CATISGPAGELFC. In DNA form, the CDR3 reads TGTGCCACCATAAGCGGGCCCGCCGGGGAGCTGTTTTGT.

The chain uses TRBV29-1 and TRBJ2-7; D is unclear. Germline assignment: CDR1 SQVTM and CDR2 ANQGSEA. The CDR3 covers 11 residues. Trimming stripped 4 bases from V and 0 bases from J, with 4 bases between. For the CDR3, the DNA is TGCAGCGTTGTCGGCTCCTACGAGCAGTACTTC. This gives the protein CSVVGSYEQYF.

This clonotype was seen at least ten times. J is TRBJ1-2 and V is TRBV29-1; D possibly corresponds to TRBD1 (6 bases). Germline CDR1 is SQVTM and CDR2 is ANQGSEA. The CDR3 totals 12 residues. Trimming took off 4 bases at V and 5 bases at J, with 11 bases between the two ends. CDR3 DNA: TGCAGCGTTGGCTGGGGGGCTTATGGCTACACCTTC. It codes for CSVGWGAYGYTF.

Details on this clonotype: A much larger clone lies one base from this, so it may be a read error. This chain uses TRBV6-1 with TRBJ1-2; 8 bases align to TRBD1. CDR1 is MNHNS and CDR2 is SASEGT in the germline V gene. The CDR3 is 17 amino acids. The DNA of the CDR3 is TGTGCCAGCAGTGGGTTTTATGCCGGGACAGGATCGTATGGCTACGCCTTC. It encodes CASSGFYAGTGSYGYAF.

This clonotype was seen more than once but under ten times. The chain employs TRBV5-1 and TRBJ2-2; no reliable D call. In germline, CDR1 is SGHRS, CDR2 YFSETQ. Trimming stripped 4 bases from V and 5 bases from J, with 12 bases between. CDR3 length: 14 residues. The DNA for the CDR3 is TGCGCCAGCAGCCTACAAAGACGGACCGGGGAGCTGTTTTTT. Protein sequence: CASSLQRRTGELFF.

This clonotype showed up many times. This chain links TRBV11-3 with TRBJ2-1; D gene uncertain. Trimming shortened V by 4 bases and J by 3 bases, and 10 bases separated the two germline ends. Germline loops: CDR1 SGHNT, CDR2 YENEEA. The CDR3 contains 14 residues. The CDR3 sequence is CASSSDTHYNEQFF. The CDR3 DNA reads as TGTGCCAGCAGCTCAGACACTCACTACAATGAGCAGTTCTTC. Full variable domain (rest looked up from reference TRBV11-3 and TRBJ2-1): EAGVVQSPRYKIIEKKQPVAFWCNPISGHNTLYWYLQNLGQGPELLIRYENEEAVDDSQLPKDRFSAERLKGVDSTLKIQPAELGDSAVYLCASSSDTHYNEQFFGPGTRLTVL.

This clonotype has ten or more counts. The chain recombines TRBV6-6 with TRBJ2-5, with TRBD2 identical over 11 bases. The V gene's germline CDR1 is MNHNY and CDR2 SVGAGI (reference sequence). Germline trimming cut 2 bases from V and 5 bases from J; bases unmatched to any gene: 10. This CDR3 is built from 17 residues. The CDR3 sequence is CASSYPIAGGPWETQYF. CDR3 sequence (DNA): TGTGCCAGCAGTTACCCCATAGCGGGAGGGCCTTGGGAGACCCAGTACTTC.

This clonotype showed up many times. This chain connects TRBV7-2 to TRBJ1-5, with D perhaps matching TRBD1 (5 bases). CDR3 length: 15 residues. Trimming stripped 1 base from V and 5 bases from J, with 12 bases between. Germline V gives CDR1 SGHTA, CDR2 FQGNSA. In DNA form, the CDR3 reads TGTGCCAGCAGCTTAGGGGGCGGGGCGCATCAGCCCCAGCATTTT. Protein: CASSLGGGAHQPQHF.

The rearrangement joins TRBV27 to TRBJ1-1; perhaps TRBD1 as D (6 bases). Trimming left V 5 bases short and J 1 base short, with 14 bases between. CDR1 and CDR2 from the germline V gene are MNHEY and SMNVEV (reference sequence). The length of the CDR3 is 15 residues. The chain's CDR3 is CASSLTGLGNTEAFF. CDR3 in DNA: TGTGCCAGCAGTCTCACAGGGTTAGGGAACACTGAAGCTTTCTTT.

This clonotype has a count of ten or more. J is TRBJ1-2 and V is TRBV19, with 9 positions matching TRBD1. Per germline, CDR1 LNHDA and CDR2 SQIVND (reference sequence). The CDR3 sequence is 15 residues long. Trimming at V came to 5 bases and at J to 3 bases, leaving 7 bases not matched to a gene. For the CDR3, the DNA is TGTGCCAGTAGTCGGGACAGGGCAACGTACTATGGCTACACCTTC. Amino acid sequence: CASSRDRATYYGYTF.

About this clonotype itself: Sequence at one end of the junction differs from germline and may be a read error. The chain joins TRBV19 to TRBJ1-3; D possibly corresponds to TRBD1 (5 bases). There are 18 residues in the CDR3. Germline V gene lookup returns CDR1 LNHDA and CDR2 SQIVND (reference sequence). The CDR3 region is CASSTRWSGAFSGNTKYF. CDR3 nucleotides: TGTGCCAGTAGTACGCGTTGGTCCGGGGCTTTCTCTGGAAACACCAAATATTTT.

With respect to this clonotype: The junction departs from germline at one end; a sequencing error may be responsible. The rearrangement links TRBV18 to TRBJ2-3; 9 bases fit TRBD2. Germline V CDR1 and CDR2: KGHSH, LQKENI. There are 16 residues in the CDR3. The CDR3 sequence is CTSSPGPSGIADTQYF. In DNA, the CDR3 is TGTACCAGCTCACCAGGGCCTAGCGGGATTGCAGATACGCAGTATTTT.

This clonotype showed up many times. This chain connects TRBV5-8 to TRBJ2-7, with D perhaps TRBD2 (7 bases). This CDR3 has 15 residues. In germline, CDR1 is SGHTS, CDR2 YDEGEE. Trimming cost V 1 base and J 4 bases, with 15 bases left between them. The CDR3 DNA is TGTGCCAGCAGCTTGTACGGGGGGCGTAATTACGAGCAGTACTTC. Residues: CASSLYGGRNYEQYF.

This clonotype was seen repeatedly, ten times or more. CDR3 residues: CSARTFTGEKLFF. CDR3 coding DNA: TGCAGTGCTAGGACCTTTACAGGTGAAAAACTGTTTTTT. This chain joins TRBV20-1 and TRBJ1-4, with D maybe TRBD1 (5 bases). The length of the CDR3 is 13 residues. V lost 3 bases, J lost 7 bases, and 12 bases lay in between. The germline gives CDR1 DFQATT, CDR2 SNEGSKA (reference sequence).

In regard to this clonotype: A much larger clone sits a single nucleotide away, making a read error possible. The chain is built from TRBV6-7 and TRBJ2-7; TRBD2 aligns across 7 bases. TRBV6-7 belongs to the ORF category, with a function that is uncertain. This CDR3 has 21 residues. J gave up 6 bases and V 0 bases, and 26 bases lay outside the gene matches. The CDR3 sequence: CASSYSIFRASGSHNTCEQYF. The CDR3 region has the DNA TGTGCCAGCAGTTACTCGATTTTCCGGGCTAGCGGATCCCATAATACGTGCGAGCAGTACTTC.

This clonotype was observed at least ten times. The chain carries TRBV6-1 and TRBJ2-7; 9 nucleotides line up with TRBD1. CDR3 size: 15 residues. Looked up from germline, CDR1 is MNHNS and CDR2 is SASEGT. Trimming took 5 bases from V and 2 from J; bases not matched to a gene: 7. This CDR3 is CASSNHDRGAYEQYF. As DNA, the CDR3 is TGTGCCAGCAGTAACCATGACAGGGGGGCCTACGAGCAGTACTTC.

The chain carries TRBV3-1 and TRBJ2-7; TRBD1 aligns across 8 bases. Germline trimming cut 4 bases from V and 2 bases from J; bases unmatched to any gene: 13. Germline V gene lookup returns CDR1 LGHDT and CDR2 YNNKEL (reference sequence). The CDR3 is 17 residues long. CDR3 bases: TGTGCCAGCAGCCGGCCCCGGACAGGGAAAGAGACCTACGAGCAGTACTTC. It specifies CASSRPRTGKETYEQYF.

This clonotype was found many times. The J gene is TRBJ2-1, the V gene TRBV4-1, with a tentative D call TRBD2 (5 bases). Germline lookup yields CDR1 MGHRA and CDR2 YSYEKL. The CDR3 has 14 amino acids. V shed 1 base and J shed 7 bases, with 11 bases lying between them. This CDR3 is CASSQARSGNEQFF. The DNA of the CDR3 is TGCGCCAGCAGCCAAGCTAGGAGCGGTAATGAGCAGTTCTTC.

The chain carries TRBV20-1 and TRBJ2-3; D perhaps matches TRBD2 (6 bases). The CDR3 extends over 14 amino acids. Germline CDR1 DFQATT, CDR2 SNEGSKA (reference sequence). The V gene lost 7 bases and the J gene lost 6 bases, with 20 bases spanning the gap. CDR3 sequence: CSVSGLAWEDTQYF. In nucleotides, the CDR3 is TGCAGTGTTAGCGGTCTAGCCTGGGAGGATACGCAGTATTTT.

This clonotype was observed at least ten times. The V gene is TRBV12-3 or TRBV12-4, the J gene TRBJ2-5; D is possibly TRBD1 (5 bases). This CDR3 region has 16 residues. The V end lost 3 bases, the J end lost 5 bases, and 19 bases lay between the germline ends. The CDR3 sequence is CASSLVGGAGRETQYF. The CDR3 bases are TGTGCCAGCAGTTTGGTCGGTGGGGCAGGGCGGGAGACCCAGTACTTC.

This clonotype has a count of ten or more. The chain joins TRBV20-1 to TRBJ2-7; no clear D. CDR1 and CDR2 from the germline V gene are DFQATT and SNEGSKA (reference sequence). The CDR3 extends over 13 amino acids. V lost 3 bases and J 5 bases, leaving 14 bases between the germline ends. The CDR3 region is CSARVIYLNEQYF. As DNA, the CDR3 is TGCAGTGCTAGGGTGATTTACCTTAACGAGCAGTACTTC.

CDR3 nucleotides: TGTGCCAGCAGTTTCGGGGGGAATTTGGACGAAGCTTTCTTT. This translates into CASSFGGNLDEAFF. This chain links TRBV12-3 or TRBV12-4 with TRBJ1-1; a weak D match, TRBD1 (5 bases). The CDR3 has 14 amino acids. V lost 3 bases to trimming and J lost 8 bases, with 16 bases between them.

This clonotype was counted many times. The chain uses TRBV15 and TRBJ2-7; D tentatively fits TRBD1 or TRBD2 (5 bases each). V was pared by 1 base and J by 2 bases, with 12 bases between. The CDR3 length is 15 residues. The germline gives CDR1 LNHNV, CDR2 YYDKDF (reference sequence). Here the CDR3 reads CATSRGWDGTYEQYF. The CDR3 nucleotides read TGTGCCACCAGCAGAGGTTGGGACGGGACCTACGAGCAGTACTTC.

Turning to this clonotype: This may be a read error: a much more frequent sequence differs by one nucleotide. In this CDR3 the conserved last residue, phenylalanine or tryptophan, is missing, so a read error is likely. This chain joins TRBV20-1 and TRBJ2-7; no reliable D call. The CDR3 extends over 10 amino acids. In germline, CDR1 is DFQATT, CDR2 SNEGSKA (reference sequence). V dropped 3 bases and J dropped 4 bases, with 4 bases sitting between them. CDR3 amino acids: CSARRYEQYL. The CDR3 DNA sequence: TGCAGTGCTAGGAGATACGAGCAGTACCTC.

At least ten counts were recorded for this clonotype. V and J are TRBV12-3 or TRBV12-4 and TRBJ2-7; 7 bases align to TRBD1. V lost 4 bases to trimming and J lost 5 bases; unmatched junction nucleotides: 5. The CDR3 contains 13 residues. The CDR3 here is CASSSTGINEQYF. The DNA of the CDR3 is TGTGCCAGCAGTTCGACAGGGATCAACGAGCAGTACTTC.

This clonotype was detected many times. The chain has TRBV7-6 and TRBJ2-5, with 8 bases identical to TRBD1. Germline CDR1 is SGHVS and CDR2 is FNYEAQ. The ends lost 0 bases at V and 4 bases at J; junction bases unmatched: 4. The CDR3 covers 15 residues. The chain's CDR3 is CASSLAGDRGETQYF. The CDR3 bases are TGTGCCAGCAGCTTAGCGGGAGACAGGGGAGAGACCCAGTACTTC.

Many counts were recorded for this clonotype. The chain couples TRBV20-1 to TRBJ2-1, with 14 bases fitting TRBD2. Germline V CDR1 and CDR2: DFQATT, SNEGSKA (reference sequence). There are 14 residues in the CDR3. V lost 4 bases to trimming and J lost 9 bases; unmatched junction nucleotides: 5. The CDR3 bases are TGCAGTGCTAAGGGACTAGCGGGAGCACTTGAGCAGTTCTTC. Encoded protein: CSAKGLAGALEQFF.